Each of the 24 T cell receptor beta chains below was sequenced from the same sample in a study of PD-1 blockade in classical Hodgkin lymphoma. Each of the patients experienced relapse following autologous stem cell transplantation, and their brentuximab vedotin exposure differed. TCRdb's table, derived via immunoSEQ multiplex PCR, lists solely in-frame clones and lacks some. Of some 62,000 clones in the sample, 88% are singletons; the top ten hold around 13%. Here the sequenced sample was peripheral blood mononuclear cells (PBMCs), taken at baseline. Receptor source: a human donor with classical Hodgkin lymphoma.

The chain employs TRBV6-4 and TRBJ2-6; D is uncertain. V was pared by 5 bases and J by 0 bases, with 8 bases between. CDR1 and CDR2 (germline): MRHNA, SNTAGT. The CDR3 runs to 15 residues. The CDR3 spells CASSREHSGANVLTF. The CDR3 DNA sequence: TGTGCCAGCAGTCGAGAACACTCTGGGGCCAACGTCCTGACTTTC.

The CDR3 protein is CASSLNGSPTRETQYF. CDR3 DNA sequence: TGTGCCAGCAGCTTAAACGGTTCCCCCACCCGAGAGACCCAGTACTTC. V is TRBV7-9 and J is TRBJ2-5, with D unclear. With 2 bases removed from V and 4 bases from J, the gap between germline ends came to 17 bases. This CDR3 is 16 amino acids long. Per the germline V gene, CDR1 is SEHNR and CDR2 is FQNEAQ (reference sequence).

This clone was seen a single time. This chain connects TRBV7-9 to TRBJ2-7; 9 positions match TRBD1. This CDR3 spans 15 amino acids. In germline, CDR1 is SEHNR, CDR2 FQNEAQ (reference sequence). The junction had 9 bases not matched to a gene; V was cut back by 5 bases and J by 4 bases. CDR3 DNA sequence: TGTGCCAGCAGCCCCTCACAGGGGGCTAGGTACGAGCAGTACTTC. Encoded protein: CASSPSQGARYEQYF.

The chain has TRBV5-6 and TRBJ2-7; possibly TRBD2 for D (6 bases). The CDR3 runs to 17 residues. With 1 base removed from V and 7 bases from J, the gap between germline ends came to 24 bases. Germline V gene sequence: CDR1 SGHDT, CDR2 YYEEEE. This CDR3 is CASSLPVNRRGAGEQYF. CDR3 in DNA: TGTGCCAGCAGCTTGCCGGTCAACAGGCGTGGCGCGGGGGAGCAGTACTTC.

This clone has more than one count but fewer than ten. The chain recombines TRBV28 with TRBJ2-7; TRBD1 might be the D (6 bases). The germline V gene encodes CDR1 MDHEN and CDR2 SYDVKM. V lost 3 bases and J lost 6, with 12 bases in between. The CDR3 runs to 13 residues. The CDR3 DNA is TGTGCCAGCAGTTTGGACAGAGAAGCCGAGCAGTACTTC. Translating gives CASSLDREAEQYF.

This chain uses TRBV5-1 with TRBJ1-1, with 9 bases aligning to TRBD1. The germline V gene has CDR1 SGHRS and CDR2 YFSETQ. This CDR3 is 15 amino acids long. Trimming removed 3 bases from V and 1 base from J; junction bases left unmatched: 4. This CDR3 is CASSWGTGTNTEAFF. The CDR3, as DNA: TGCGCCAGCAGCTGGGGGACAGGGACGAACACTGAAGCTTTCTTT. The variable domain in full, completed from reference TRBV5-1 and TRBJ1-1, reads KAGVTQTPRYLIKTRGQQVTLSCSPISGHRSVSWYQQTPGQGLQFLFEYFSETQRNKGNFPGRFSGRQFSNSRSEMNVSTLELGDSALYLCASSWGTGTNTEAFFGQGTRLTVV.

J is TRBJ1-2 and V is TRBV11-2, with D possibly TRBD1 on 6 matching bases. Germline CDR1 and CDR2: SGHAT and FQNNGV. CDR3 length: 15 amino acids. V was cut by 6 bases and J by 0 bases, with 14 bases left in between. The CDR3 DNA reads as TGTGCCAGCAGTTTCTCCCGGGACACTAACTATGGCTACACCTTC. Translating gives CASSFSRDTNYGYTF.

About this clone itself: The same CDR3 also results from other DNA sequences found in this sample. V and J are TRBV19 and TRBJ2-1; 8 bases agree with TRBD2. Germline lookup yields CDR1 LNHDA and CDR2 SQIVND (reference sequence). J lost 0 bases, V lost 5 bases, and 3 bases had no gene match. The CDR3 runs to 15 residues. Written as DNA, the CDR3 is TGTGCCAGTAGTCGTCTAGCGGGCTCCTACAATGAGCAGTTCTTC. Encoded protein: CASSRLAGSYNEQFF.

This chain joins TRBV9 and TRBJ2-7; D ambiguous. Germline lookup yields CDR1 SGDLS and CDR2 YYNGEE. The CDR3 is 13 amino acids. Trimming stripped 4 bases from V and 2 bases from J, with 10 bases between. Here the CDR3 reads CASSWTDTYEQYF. For the CDR3, the DNA is TGTGCCAGCAGCTGGACGGATACCTACGAGCAGTACTTC. The full variable domain, its missing parts supplied by reference TRBV9 and TRBJ2-7, is DSGVTQTPKHLITATGQRVTLRCSPRSGDLSVYWYQQSLDQGLQFLIQYYNGEERAKGNILERFSAQQFPDLHSELNLSSLELGDSALYFCASSWTDTYEQYFGPGTRLTVT.

For this clone: Other DNA sequences in the sample encode the same CDR3. The rearrangement links TRBV9 to TRBJ1-2, with TRBD1 matching 7 bases. Trimming removed 2 bases from V and 4 bases from J; junction bases left unmatched: 8. Germline CDR1 is SGDLS and CDR2 is YYNGEE. This CDR3 is 15 amino acids long. Written as DNA, the CDR3 is TGTGCCAGCAGCGTGGGAGCCGGGACAGTCTATGGCTACACCTTC. It translates to CASSVGAGTVYGYTF.

The rearrangement uses TRBV10-3 and TRBJ2-3; 9 bases line up with TRBD1. The CDR3 runs to 15 residues. Germline CDR1 and CDR2: ENHRY and SYGVKD. Germline trimming cut 6 bases from V and 3 bases from J; bases unmatched to any gene: 7. The CDR3 nucleotides are TGTGCCATCAGCCCGGGACAGGGCCTAACAGATACGCAGTATTTT. It specifies CAISPGQGLTDTQYF.

V gene TRBV30 combines with J gene TRBJ1-2, with 7 bases matching TRBD1. This CDR3 has 15 amino acids. Germline loops: CDR1 GTSNPN, CDR2 SVGIG (reference sequence). V lost 0 bases to trimming and J lost 7 bases; unmatched junction nucleotides: 11. This CDR3 reads CAWSVRQGGGVGYTF. For the CDR3, the DNA is TGTGCCTGGAGTGTAAGGCAGGGGGGTGGTGTTGGCTACACCTTC.

This clone turned up a few times. The chain carries TRBV12-2 and TRBJ1-6. TRBV12-2 represents a pseudogene. This CDR3 has 15 amino acids. The CDR3, as DNA: TGTGCAAGTCGCCCCAAGAGGTCCTATAATTCACCCCTCCACTTT. Protein sequence: CASRPKRSYNSPLHF.

This sequence joins TRBV5-1 and TRBJ1-1; possible D gene TRBD1, 6 bases. This CDR3 contains 16 residues. Per the germline V gene, CDR1 is SGHRS and CDR2 is YFSETQ. V lost 0 bases and J lost 0, with 12 bases in between. CDR3 amino acids: CASSLVGQIMNTEAFF. The CDR3 DNA reads TGCGCCAGCAGCTTGGTCGGACAGATCATGAACACTGAAGCTTTCTTT. The full variable domain, with the rest looked up from reference TRBV5-1 and TRBJ1-1, is KAGVTQTPRYLIKTRGQQVTLSCSPISGHRSVSWYQQTPGQGLQFLFEYFSETQRNKGNFPGRFSGRQFSNSRSEMNVSTLELGDSALYLCASSLVGQIMNTEAFFGQGTRLTVV.

This clone appeared once. The chain uses TRBV25-1 and TRBJ1-2, with D unclear. This CDR3 is 16 amino acids long. The ends were cut back, 0 bases at V and 4 bases at J, with 15 bases in the middle. Germline V gives CDR1 MGHDK, CDR2 SYGVNS. The CDR3 is CASSEYIAGLFYGYTF. As DNA, the CDR3 is TGTGCCAGCAGTGAATATATCGCAGGACTTTTCTATGGCTACACCTTC.

CDR3 loop: CASSIGTGGAGQPQHF. In nucleotides, the CDR3 is TGTGCCAGTAGTATAGGGACAGGGGGCGCGGGTCAGCCCCAGCATTTT. This sequence joins TRBV19 and TRBJ1-5, with 11 nucleotides matching TRBD1. The CDR3 is 16 amino acids. The J segment lost 6 bases and the V segment lost 1 base, leaving 5 bases of the junction unmatched. The germline V gene has CDR1 LNHDA and CDR2 SQIVND (reference sequence).

The chain links TRBV18 to TRBJ2-5, with 9 bases lining up with TRBD1. The CDR3 extends over 18 amino acids. Germline V gene lookup returns CDR1 KGHSH and CDR2 LQKENI. V lost 4 bases and J lost 1; bases outside the gene matches: 13. The CDR3 is CASSRTTGGAQFQETQYF. In DNA form, the CDR3 reads TGTGCCAGCTCACGTACAACAGGGGGCGCGCAATTCCAAGAGACCCAGTACTTC. The full variable domain, its missing parts supplied by reference TRBV18 and TRBJ2-5, is NAGVMQNPRHLVRRRGQEARLRCSPMKGHSHVYWYRQLPEEGLKFMVYLQKENIIDESGMPKERFSAEFPKEGPSILRIQQVVRGDSAAYFCASSRTTGGAQFQETQYFGPGTRLLVL.

The rearrangement links TRBV6-1 to TRBJ2-7; D unclear. The ends were cut back, 4 bases at V and 7 bases at J, with 14 bases in the middle. Germline CDR1 and CDR2: MNHNS and SASEGT. This CDR3 is 13 amino acids long. The CDR3 protein is CASSGPLVDEQYF. The CDR3 bases are TGTGCCAGCAGTGGACCCCTGGTCGATGAGCAGTACTTC.

The J gene is TRBJ1-3, the V gene TRBV12-5; 9 bases are a match to TRBD1. The CDR3 covers 14 residues. CDR1 and CDR2 (germline): LGHNT, FRNRAP. J gave up 8 bases and V 5 bases, and 7 bases lay outside the gene matches. The CDR3 bases are TGTGCTAGTGGTCCACGACAGGGGGACGACACCATATATTTT. Translating gives CASGPRQGDDTIYF.

V is TRBV5-4 and J is TRBJ2-5, with TRBD2 as a possible D gene (6 bases). Germline V CDR1 and CDR2: SGHNT, YYREEE (reference sequence). This CDR3 contains 13 residues. Trimming pared 2 bases from V and 4 bases from J, leaving 9 bases between. The CDR3: CASSLGGIETQYF. The DNA for the CDR3 is TGTGCCAGCAGCTTAGGAGGGATAGAGACCCAGTACTTC.

This clone occurred once. The chain couples TRBV6-5 to TRBJ1-6, with D hard to call. Looked up from germline, CDR1 is MNHEY and CDR2 is SVGAGI. Trimming stripped 6 bases from V and 6 bases from J, with 15 bases between. This CDR3 spans 15 amino acids. Written as DNA, the CDR3 is TGTGCCAGCAGGAGAGAGCCCTCATCTAATTCACCCCTCCACTTT. Translating gives CASRREPSSNSPLHF.

The chain combines TRBV6-6 with TRBJ1-4; D ambiguous. V shed 2 bases and J shed 6 bases, with 7 bases lying between them. CDR3 length equals 13 residues. CDR1 and CDR2 (germline): MNHNY, SVGAGI (reference sequence). CDR3 residues: CASSYRTDEKLFF. The CDR3 DNA is TGTGCCAGCAGTTACCGGACGGATGAAAAACTGTTTTTT.

This chain joins TRBV19 and TRBJ1-4; D remains ambiguous. The CDR3 totals 12 residues. Per the germline V gene, CDR1 is LNHDA and CDR2 is SQIVND (reference sequence). Trimming took 6 bases from V and 11 from J, leaving 13 bases between them. The CDR3 sequence is CASRPNSLKLFF. The CDR3 region has the DNA TGTGCCAGTAGGCCCAACTCGTTGAAACTGTTTTTT.

This clone was detected a few times. The CDR3 sequence: CAIEGGGGSYEQYF. CDR3 coding DNA: TGTGCCATCGAGGGGGGCGGCGGCTCCTACGAGCAGTACTTC. The gene calls are TRBV10-3 and TRBJ2-7; D is possibly TRBD1 or TRBD2 (6 bases each). The ends were cut back, 8 bases at V and 0 bases at J, with 14 bases in the middle. Germline CDR1 reads ENHRY; CDR2 reads SYGVKD. The CDR3 covers 14 residues.